A single T cell receptor beta chain is shown here with its context. This specimen includes other DNA sequences encoding the same CDR3. Produced via immunoSEQ multiplex PCR; TCRdb's table is partial and in-frame only. The data contain 150,000 to 200,000 clones, roughly nine tenths of them singletons. These data belong to a study of control samples from healthy donors and cancer patients. Trimming removed 0 bases from V and 5 bases from J; junction bases left unmatched: 3. Germline-derived CDR1 and CDR2 are SGHTA and FQGNSA. The CDR3 runs 14 residues. The sequence was collected from a woman in her 30s in good health. Sequencing was carried out using blood. The V call is TRBV7-2, the J call TRBJ2-5, with TRBD2 matching 7 bases. The CDR3 spells CASSLAGGRETQYF. CDR3 bases: TGTGCCAGCAGCTTAGCGGGAGGGAGGGAGACCCAGTACTTC.